The 14 T cell receptor beta chains in this list originate from one sample, sequenced in a study of cytomegalovirus exposure and HLA in healthy donors. In the PCR, 60 Vbeta and 13 Jbeta primers were used. Some clones are missing from TCRdb's copy, which holds only in-frame ones; the method was immunoSEQ multiplex PCR. The sample carries some 150,000 clones, 80% recorded once. The sequencing sample was made of PBMCs. These receptors were obtained from a man aged 25-45 years in good health and CMV-seronegative.

The gene calls are TRBV4-2 and TRBJ2-3; a possible D gene is TRBD1 (5 bases). From germline, CDR1 is LGHNA and CDR2 YNFKEQ. The CDR3 sequence is 14 residues long. Trimming left V 4 bases short and J 2 bases short, with 10 bases between. CDR3: CASSPRQFTDTQYF. CDR3 nucleotides: TGTGCCAGCAGCCCCCGACAGTTCACAGATACGCAGTATTTT.

The chain links TRBV6-5 to TRBJ2-3, with D possibly TRBD2 on 6 matching bases. CDR1 and CDR2 (germline): MNHEY, SVGAGI. The V and J ends lost 2 bases and 4 bases respectively, with 7 bases between them. The CDR3 is 13 residues long. DNA for the CDR3: TGTGCCAGCAGTTACGGAGGGGCAGATACGCAGTATTTT. The encoded protein is CASSYGGADTQYF.

V and J are TRBV7-9 and TRBJ1-4; 8 nucleotides align to TRBD1. After removal of 5 bases from V and 0 bases from J, the junction contained 8 bases not matched to a gene. The CDR3 has 17 amino acids. Germline V gives CDR1 SEHNR, CDR2 FQNEAQ (reference sequence). CDR3 sequence (DNA): TGTGCCAGCAGCCGCGGACAGGGCTCTGCAACTAATGAAAAACTGTTTTTT. Protein: CASSRGQGSATNEKLFF.

The J gene is TRBJ1-5, the V gene TRBV28; perhaps TRBD1 as D (5 bases). Germline assignment: CDR1 MDHEN and CDR2 SYDVKM. This CDR3 contains 14 residues. Trimming took 4 bases from V and 5 from J, leaving 12 bases between them. Written as DNA, the CDR3 is TGTGCCAGCAGTTATCTCAGGGCGGATCAGCCCCAGCATTTT. Amino acids: CASSYLRADQPQHF.

V usage is TRBV4-3 and J usage is TRBJ2-7; D possibly corresponds to TRBD1 (6 bases). Trimming cost V 1 base and J 3 bases, with 13 bases left between them. This CDR3 contains 15 residues. Germline CDR1 and CDR2: LGHNA and YSLEER. CDR3 DNA sequence: TGCGCCAGCAGCCAAGGATCCGGGGACAACTACGAGCAGTACTTC. Translating gives CASSQGSGDNYEQYF.

There are a few counts of this clone. The chain has TRBV27 and TRBJ1-5; 8 nucleotides agree with TRBD1. The CDR3 has 15 residues. Germline trimming cut 5 bases from V and 0 bases from J; bases unmatched to any gene: 3. CDR1 is MNHEY and CDR2 is SMNVEV in the germline V gene (reference sequence). The CDR3 loop is CASSSRGHSNQPQHF. The CDR3 DNA reads TGTGCCAGCAGTAGCAGGGGGCATAGCAATCAGCCCCAGCATTTT.

This sequence joins TRBV30 and TRBJ1-4; 11 bases map to TRBD1. The CDR3 extends over 15 amino acids. Germline CDR1 and CDR2: GTSNPN and SVGIG (reference sequence). V dropped 0 bases and J dropped 7; count of bases not matched to a gene: 4. CDR3 loop: CAWSVIGTGGEKLFF. In nucleotides, the CDR3 is TGTGCCTGGAGTGTAATCGGGACAGGGGGTGAAAAACTGTTTTTT.

J is TRBJ1-1 and V is TRBV19, with D unclear. The germline gives CDR1 LNHDA, CDR2 SQIVND (reference sequence). V was trimmed by 5 bases and J by 0 bases, leaving 13 bases between them. The length of the CDR3 is 15 residues. CDR3 sequence reads: CASSHLTDMNTEAFF. The CDR3 region has the DNA TGTGCCAGTAGTCACCTGACCGACATGAACACTGAAGCTTTCTTT.

This clone was recorded once. This rearrangement joins TRBV10-2 to TRBJ2-3; TRBD2 agrees at 10 bases. After removal of 4 bases from V and 4 bases from J, the junction contained 14 bases not matched to a gene. Germline V gene sequence: CDR1 WSHSY, CDR2 SAAADI. This CDR3 region has 18 residues. The CDR3 loop reads CASSGKKLAGRKADTQYF. Written as DNA, the CDR3 is TGCGCCAGCAGTGGAAAAAAACTAGCGGGAAGGAAGGCAGATACGCAGTATTTT.

The chain couples TRBV18 to TRBJ2-1; TRBD1 matches at 8 bases. The CDR3 sequence is 16 residues long. The germline gives CDR1 KGHSH, CDR2 LQKENI. With 3 bases clipped from V and 6 bases from J, the junction kept 10 bases outside the gene matches. The CDR3 reads CASSPGTGNLRNEQFF. For the CDR3, the DNA is TGTGCCAGCTCACCGGGGACAGGAAACCTACGCAATGAGCAGTTCTTC.

The chain has TRBV28 and TRBJ2-7; D gene uncertain. In germline, CDR1 is MDHEN, CDR2 SYDVKM. CDR3 length: 15 residues. V shed 3 bases and J shed 0 bases, with 12 bases lying between them. The CDR3 bases are TGTGCCAGCAGTTTGCCAGGTCGCCTCTCCTACGAGCAGTACTTC. Amino acid sequence: CASSLPGRLSYEQYF.

V gene TRBV6-5 combines with J gene TRBJ2-7; D is perhaps TRBD2 (6 bases). This CDR3 region has 15 residues. Germline V gene sequence: CDR1 MNHEY, CDR2 SVGAGI. Trimming removed 5 bases from V and 1 base from J, with 15 bases in between. Written as DNA, the CDR3 is TGTGCCAGCAGTCCCCATCCCGGGAGTTCCTACGAGCAGTACTTC. Encoded protein: CASSPHPGSSYEQYF.

This clone appeared a few times. V gene TRBV7-2 combines with J gene TRBJ1-5, with D maybe TRBD1 (5 bases). The CDR3 sequence is 14 residues long. Trimming took 6 bases from V and 7 from J, leaving 16 bases between them. Looked up from germline, CDR1 is SGHTA and CDR2 is FQGNSA. The chain's CDR3 is CASSFPGIGQPQHF. The CDR3, as DNA: TGTGCCAGCAGTTTCCCAGGGATAGGGCAGCCCCAGCATTTT.

The chain recombines TRBV14 with TRBJ1-2; no clear D. Between the trimmed V and J ends, which lost 3 bases and 6 bases, there was a span of 14 bases. This CDR3 spans 14 amino acids. CDR1 and CDR2 (germline): SGHDN, FVKESK. The CDR3 region is CASSQVGERNGYTF. The CDR3 nucleotides read TGTGCCAGCAGCCAGGTCGGGGAGAGGAATGGCTACACCTTC.